This passage covers 30 T cell receptor beta chains from one sample sequenced in a study of early T cells in non-severe SARS-CoV-2 infection. TCRdb redid the calling of the 5' RACE reads with MiXCR, one entry per CDR3 protein. The table includes about 50,000 distinct CDR3 sequences, around 10% detected once. Sequencing used whole blood, obtained at baseline. These TCRs come from an adult who was a healthcare worker with PCR-confirmed SARS-CoV-2 infection or an uninfected control (not recorded which).

The chain has TRBV27 and TRBJ2-7; 7 bases are a match to TRBD2. The ends lost 5 bases at V and 6 bases at J; junction bases unmatched: 13. This CDR3 has 15 residues. Germline CDR1 is MNHEY and CDR2 is SMNVEV (reference sequence). The CDR3 reads CASSVTPAGEREQYF. DNA of the CDR3: TGTGCCAGCAGTGTAACTCCGGCGGGAGAGCGCGAGCAGTACTTC.

The V call is TRBV10-2, the J call TRBJ2-3; perhaps TRBD2 as D (6 bases). Germline values: CDR1 WSHSY, CDR2 SAAADI. The CDR3 consists of 13 residues. With 6 bases removed from V and 0 bases from J, the gap between germline ends came to 7 bases. The CDR3, as DNA: TGCGCCAGCAGACTAGCTAGCACAGATACGCAGTATTTT. This codes for CASRLASTDTQYF.

This clonotype came up many times. The rearrangement joins TRBV20-1 to TRBJ2-3; the match to TRBD1 covers 7 bases. This CDR3 is built from 13 residues. Germline V CDR1 and CDR2: DFQATT, SNEGSKA (reference sequence). With V trimmed by 2 bases and J by 7 bases, 6 bases remained unmatched. CDR3 protein: CSARPDRINTQYF. CDR3 sequence (DNA): TGCAGTGCTAGACCGGACAGGATTAATACGCAGTATTTT.

The chain couples TRBV7-2 to TRBJ1-1, with 7 bases identical to TRBD1. The CDR3 covers 15 residues. V shed 5 bases, J shed 1 base, and the junction held 7 bases outside the gene matches. CDR1 is SGHTA, CDR2 FQGNSA, per germline. Written as DNA, the CDR3 is TGTGCCAGCAGCCCCAGACAGGGCCCGAACACTGAAGCTTTCTTT. This codes for CASSPRQGPNTEAFF. The full variable domain, its missing parts supplied by reference TRBV7-2 and TRBJ1-1, is GAGVSQSPSNKVTEKGKDVELRCDPISGHTALYWYRQSLGQGLEFLIYFQGNSAPDKSGLPSDRFSAERTGGSVSTLTIQRTQQEDSAVYLCASSPRQGPNTEAFFGQGTRLTVV.

This clonotype was recorded at least ten times. The CDR3, as DNA: TGTGCCAGCAGTTCGGGACAGGCGGCAAGAAATGAAAAACTGTTTTTT. Encoded protein: CASSSGQAARNEKLFF. The chain has TRBV28 and TRBJ1-4, with TRBD1 matching 8 bases. Trimming took 4 bases from V and 5 from J; bases not matched to a gene: 9. Germline CDR1 is MDHEN and CDR2 is SYDVKM. The CDR3 has 16 residues.

This chain links TRBV7-9 with TRBJ2-5; D uncertain. CDR1 is SEHNR, CDR2 FQNEAQ, per germline (reference sequence). The CDR3 runs 13 residues. Trimming pared 5 bases from V and 2 bases from J, leaving 9 bases between. CDR3 in amino acids: CASSADGQETQYF. The CDR3 nucleotides are TGTGCCAGCAGCGCCGACGGGCAAGAGACCCAGTACTTC.

At least ten counts were recorded for this clonotype. The chain couples TRBV28 to TRBJ2-7; 10 bases are shared with TRBD1. Germline assignment: CDR1 MDHEN and CDR2 SYDVKM. The CDR3 loop spans 14 amino acids. V lost 6 bases, J lost 3 bases, and 5 bases stayed unmatched. The CDR3 nucleotides are TGTGCCAGCAGGGGGGACAGGGGAAACTACGAGCAGTACTTC. This codes for CASRGDRGNYEQYF.

J is TRBJ2-7 and V is TRBV29-1; D gene unclear. Between the trimmed V and J ends, which lost 1 base and 6 bases, there was a span of 13 bases. Germline V gene lookup returns CDR1 SQVTM and CDR2 ANQGSEA. The CDR3 runs to 13 residues. In DNA, the CDR3 is TGCAGCGTTGAAGGGCATCCAGGTGTCGAGCAGTACTTC. This gives the protein CSVEGHPGVEQYF.

The gene calls are TRBV7-2 and TRBJ2-3; D is uncertain. This CDR3 comprises 15 residues. The germline gives CDR1 SGHTA, CDR2 FQGNSA. V was cut by 5 bases and J by 4 bases, with 16 bases left in between. The CDR3 region is CASSPNQMESDTQYF. The CDR3 region has the DNA TGTGCCAGCAGCCCTAACCAAATGGAATCAGATACGCAGTATTTT.

This clonotype was detected ten times or more. The chain joins TRBV5-1 to TRBJ2-2, with D maybe TRBD1 (6 bases). The CDR3 is 16 amino acids. Trimming took off 1 base at V and 0 bases at J, with 10 bases between the two ends. Per the germline V gene, CDR1 is SGHRS and CDR2 is YFSETQ. The CDR3 DNA reads as TGCGCCAGCAGCTTGACGGACAGCGCGAACACCGGGGAGCTGTTTTTT. This encodes CASSLTDSANTGELFF.

Only a few counts were recorded for this clonotype. This chain uses TRBV5-6 with TRBJ2-3; 9 bases are a match to TRBD2. V lost 1 base and J lost 4; bases outside the gene matches: 7. This CDR3 comprises 16 residues. CDR1 SGHDT and CDR2 YYEEEE come from the germline V gene. CDR3 residues: CASSLSASGVSDTQYF. DNA of the CDR3: TGTGCCAGCAGCTTGTCCGCTAGCGGGGTCTCAGATACGCAGTATTTT.

At least ten counts were recorded for this clonotype. This chain connects TRBV14 to TRBJ1-1, with a possible D match to TRBD1 (6 bases). Germline-derived CDR1 and CDR2 are SGHDN and FVKESK. The V end lost 5 bases, the J end lost 10 bases, and 11 bases lay between the germline ends. The CDR3 covers 11 residues. The CDR3 coding sequence is TGTGCCAGCAGCGGCGGGGGCCTAGCTTTCTTT. This sequence encodes CASSGGGLAFF.

This clonotype was recorded a few times. The chain uses TRBV29-1 and TRBJ1-1; D is unclear. V was trimmed by 6 bases and J by 1 base, leaving 15 bases between them. Germline-derived CDR1 and CDR2 are SQVTM and ANQGSEA. The CDR3 consists of 14 residues. In nucleotides, the CDR3 is TGCAGCGTCACAACCAAACAGAAGAACACTGAAGCTTTCTTT. Its translation is CSVTTKQKNTEAFF.

There are a few counts of this clonotype. The J gene is TRBJ1-2, the V gene TRBV30; the D is unclear. The length of the CDR3 is 12 residues. Germline assignment: CDR1 GTSNPN and CDR2 SVGIG (reference sequence). Trimming shortened V by 5 bases and J by 9 bases, and 16 bases separated the two germline ends. The CDR3, as DNA: TGTGCCTGGGAACATGTCTTTCTTCGCTACACCTTC. Amino acids: CAWEHVFLRYTF.

This clonotype is medium-sized (0.01 to 0.1%) in the sample. CDR3 sequence (DNA): TGTGCCAGCAGTTGGAGTCCTGGACAGAATCAGCCCCAGCATTTT. It encodes CASSWSPGQNQPQHF. The chain combines TRBV7-2 with TRBJ1-5; D is perhaps TRBD1 (6 bases). This CDR3 is built from 15 residues. Germline V gene sequence: CDR1 SGHTA, CDR2 FQGNSA. V was clipped by 6 bases and J by 4 bases, with 16 bases between them.

The chain combines TRBV7-9 with TRBJ1-5, with 7 positions matching TRBD1. With 4 bases clipped from V and 5 bases from J, the junction kept 5 bases outside the gene matches. The CDR3 sequence is 14 residues long. From germline, CDR1 is SEHNR and CDR2 FQNEAQ (reference sequence). The chain's CDR3 is CASSSGGLYQPQHF. In DNA, the CDR3 is TGTGCCAGCAGCTCAGGGGGGCTGTATCAGCCCCAGCATTTT. The entire variable domain, with the rest obtained from reference TRBV7-9 and TRBJ1-5, is as follows: DTGVSQNPRHKITKRGQNVTFRCDPISEHNRLYWYRQTLGQGPEFLTYFQNEAQLEKSRLLSDRFSAERPKGSFSTLEIQRTEQGDSAMYLCASSSGGLYQPQHFGDGTRLSIL.

This chain connects TRBV7-8 to TRBJ1-1; D unresolved. This CDR3 region has 14 residues. With 1 base removed from V and 6 bases from J, the gap between germline ends came to 12 bases. Germline V lookup: CDR1 SGHVS, CDR2 FQNEAQ. CDR3 loop: CASSLDLWRPEAFF. The CDR3 bases are TGTGCCAGCAGCTTAGACTTGTGGAGGCCTGAAGCTTTCTTT.

This clonotype showed up many times. The V call is TRBV7-9, the J call TRBJ1-1, with unresolved D. This CDR3 is built from 14 residues. Germline V gene lookup returns CDR1 SEHNR and CDR2 FQNEAQ (reference sequence). The V gene lost 2 bases and the J gene lost 2 bases, with 9 bases spanning the gap. As DNA, the CDR3 is TGTGCCAGCAGCTTAACCGACATAAACACTGAAGCTTTCTTT. Protein: CASSLTDINTEAFF.

The chain is built from TRBV7-2 and TRBJ2-1, with TRBD2 matching 11 bases. The trim removed 5 bases at V and 0 bases at J, leaving 9 bases unmatched. The CDR3 spans 18 residues. The germline V gene encodes CDR1 SGHTA and CDR2 FQGNSA. This chain's CDR3 is CASSPGTSGYSSYNEQFF. CDR3 bases: TGTGCCAGCAGCCCCGGGACTAGCGGTTATAGCTCCTACAATGAGCAGTTCTTC.

This clonotype has a count of ten or more. The gene calls are TRBV7-8 and TRBJ1-5; weak D call: TRBD1 (6 bases). Trimming pared 6 bases from V and 6 bases from J, leaving 18 bases between. The length of the CDR3 is 15 residues. Germline V gene data show CDR1 as SGHVS and CDR2 as FQNEAQ. The CDR3 DNA reads TGTGCCAGCAGTCAAGGGGCTGGGACATCTCAGCCCCAGCATTTT. Protein sequence: CASSQGAGTSQPQHF.

Only a few counts were recorded for this clonotype. The chain uses TRBV3-1 and TRBJ1-1; D gene ambiguous. Trimming cost V 1 base and J 1 base, with 7 bases left between them. This CDR3 comprises 14 residues. Germline CDR1 is LGHDT and CDR2 is YNNKEL (reference sequence). CDR3 residues: CASSQGQTNTEAFF. As DNA, the CDR3 is TGTGCCAGCAGCCAAGGTCAGACGAACACTGAAGCTTTCTTT.

This clonotype was seen repeatedly, ten times or more. This chain connects TRBV6-1 to TRBJ2-1; perhaps TRBD2 as D (6 bases). Trimming took off 0 bases at V and 7 bases at J, with 16 bases between the two ends. CDR1 is MNHNS, CDR2 SASEGT, per germline. This CDR3 has 16 residues. Written as DNA, the CDR3 is TGTGCCAGCAGTGAAGCGCTCATCCCGGGGGAAAATGAGCAGTTCTTC. Protein product: CASSEALIPGENEQFF.

A few counts support this clonotype. CDR3 residues: CASDWGGFTGNTIYF. Here the CDR3 DNA reads TGTGCCAGCGACTGGGGGGGCTTTACTGGAAACACCATATATTTT. The J gene is TRBJ1-3, the V gene TRBV12-3 or TRBV12-4; D perhaps matches TRBD1 (6 bases). This CDR3 is built from 15 residues. Between the trimmed V and J ends, which lost 8 bases and 2 bases, there was a span of 16 bases.

This clonotype was recorded many times. The CDR3 bases are TGTGCCAGCAGCTTAGCGGGGAACTATGGCTACACCTTC. Its translation: CASSLAGNYGYTF. This rearrangement joins TRBV11-2 to TRBJ1-2; D remains unclear. Trimming pared 1 base from V and 2 bases from J, leaving 5 bases between. The germline V gene has CDR1 SGHAT and CDR2 FQNNGV. The length of the CDR3 is 13 residues.

The chain carries TRBV12-3 or TRBV12-4 and TRBJ1-2; D possibly corresponds to TRBD1 (6 bases). Trimming stripped 5 bases from V and 4 bases from J, with 14 bases between. The CDR3 sequence is 14 residues long. CDR3 DNA sequence: TGTGCCAGCAGTCCGACAGGCAATGGCTATGGCTACACCTTC. Residues: CASSPTGNGYGYTF.

The V call is TRBV20-1, the J call TRBJ2-5; 7 nucleotides align to TRBD2. Trimming removed 3 bases from V and 2 bases from J; junction bases left unmatched: 9. This CDR3 contains 15 residues. Germline assignment: CDR1 DFQATT and CDR2 SNEGSKA (reference sequence). The CDR3 DNA reads as TGCAGTGCTAGGTTAGGGAGGGCCCAACAAGAGACCCAGTACTTC. The encoded protein is CSARLGRAQQETQYF.

The table lists this clonotype with many counts. The chain employs TRBV19 and TRBJ2-7, with TRBD2 matching over 9 bases. Germline CDR1 is LNHDA and CDR2 is SQIVND (reference sequence). V gave up 8 bases and J gave up 4 bases; unmatched junction bases: 6. The CDR3 spans 13 residues. CDR3 residues: CASRREGLYEQYF. The CDR3 region has the DNA TGTGCCAGTCGGCGGGAGGGCCTATACGAGCAGTACTTC.

This clonotype was counted a few times. The CDR3 nucleotides read TGCGCCAGCAGCGAGACTAGCGGGACCTATCTGGAGCAGTTCTTC. Its protein is CASSETSGTYLEQFF. The chain links TRBV10-2 to TRBJ2-1; 11 nucleotides match TRBD2. The CDR3 covers 15 residues. V trimming: 6 bases; J trimming: 10 bases; junction bases outside the gene matches: 11. CDR1 is WSHSY and CDR2 is SAAADI in the germline V gene.

The sample holds a few counts of this clonotype. The V and J genes are TRBV5-1 and TRBJ2-5, with TRBD1 matching over 9 bases. The CDR3 is 15 residues long. Germline CDR1 and CDR2: SGHRS and YFSETQ. Germline trimming cut 4 bases from V and 4 bases from J; bases unmatched to any gene: 8. The CDR3 sequence: CASSGNTGGAETQYF. The CDR3 region has the DNA TGCGCCAGCAGCGGAAACACAGGGGGCGCAGAGACCCAGTACTTC. The variable domain in full, completed from reference TRBV5-1 and TRBJ2-5, reads KAGVTQTPRYLIKTRGQQVTLSCSPISGHRSVSWYQQTPGQGLQFLFEYFSETQRNKGNFPGRFSGRQFSNSRSEMNVSTLELGDSALYLCASSGNTGGAETQYFGPGTRLLVL.

This clonotype was observed many times. The rearrangement links TRBV29-1 to TRBJ2-7; 9 nucleotides align to TRBD2. Per germline, CDR1 SQVTM and CDR2 ANQGSEA. The CDR3 extends over 13 amino acids. The junction had 7 bases not matched to a gene; V was cut back by 8 bases and J by 2 bases. CDR3 region: CSIQAGGTYEQYF. The CDR3 region has the DNA TGCAGCATTCAAGCGGGGGGAACCTACGAGCAGTACTTC.